This entry features one T cell receptor (beta chain) sequence. V lost 2 bases, J lost 0 bases, and 9 bases lay in between. The germline V gene encodes CDR1 SGHNT and CDR2 YYREEE (reference sequence). The CDR3 is 14 amino acids. The data stem from a study of blood T cell repertoires in COVID-19. Here immunoSEQ multiplex PCR was the method, and the copy in TCRdb shows in-frame clones only, minus some. The table lists some 180,000 clones, about 80% of them singletons. Specimen: peripheral blood. The TCR sequence derives from a man aged 55-75 years with acute or convalescent COVID-19. This chain joins TRBV5-4 and TRBJ2-7; D is perhaps TRBD1 (6 bases). This CDR3 is CASSLRDTSYEQYF. As DNA, the CDR3 is TGTGCCAGCAGCTTACGGGACACCTCCTACGAGCAGTACTTC.